The 24 T cell receptor beta chains below all came from one sample that was sequenced in a study of shared clonotypes between healthy human individuals. TCRdb keeps only in-frame clones here, not all; method: immunoSEQ multiplex PCR. This sample has some 1 million clones, with approximately 70% found just once. Sequencing was performed on memory CD4+ T cells sorted from blood. Subset denoted: CD45RA-negative fraction. These receptors originate from a man younger than 35 in good health.

The gene calls are TRBV7-2 and TRBJ2-3; TRBD2 matches at 8 bases. Germline lookup yields CDR1 SGHTA and CDR2 FQGNSA. CDR3 size: 16 residues. V was clipped by 1 base and J by 0 bases; unmatched bases: 3. CDR3 nucleotides: TGTGCCAGCAGCTTAGTGGCTAGCGGGAGCACAGATACGCAGTATTTT. Translated, it gives CASSLVASGSTDTQYF.

The chain links TRBV11-3 to TRBJ2-5; 9 bases line up with TRBD2. The length of the CDR3 is 16 residues. CDR1 is SGHNT, CDR2 YENEEA, per germline. The junction had 8 bases not matched to a gene; V was cut back by 4 bases and J by 2 bases. As DNA, the CDR3 is TGTGCCAGCAGCTACCGGAGTAGCGGGGGACAAGAGACCCAGTACTTC. This encodes CASSYRSSGGQETQYF. Supplemented by reference TRBV11-3 and TRBJ2-5, the full variable domain reads EAGVVQSPRYKIIEKKQPVAFWCNPISGHNTLYWYLQNLGQGPELLIRYENEEAVDDSQLPKDRFSAERLKGVDSTLKIQPAELGDSAVYLCASSYRSSGGQETQYFGPGTRLLVL.

V usage is TRBV5-6 and J usage is TRBJ1-2; D not certain. CDR1 and CDR2 from the germline V gene are SGHDT and YYEEEE. The CDR3 covers 14 residues. V shed 0 bases and J shed 3 bases, with 9 bases lying between them. The CDR3 loop reads CASSLGRRDYGYTF. Written as DNA, the CDR3 is TGTGCCAGCAGCTTGGGCAGGCGAGACTATGGCTACACCTTC.

This clone was counted many times. Other nucleotide sequences from this sample produce the same CDR3. This chain joins TRBV2 and TRBJ1-1; D is ambiguous. Between the trimmed V and J ends, which lost 4 bases and 1 base, there was a span of 4 bases. The CDR3 consists of 12 residues. CDR1 and CDR2 (germline): SNHLY, FYNNEI. CDR3 residues: CASSVGNTEAFF. The DNA of the CDR3 is TGTGCCAGCAGTGTGGGGAACACTGAAGCTTTCTTT.

The CDR3 region is CASSPPSGRDGNTIYF. The CDR3 bases are TGTGCCAGCTCACCACCCTCGGGGAGGGACGGAAACACCATATATTTT. The chain couples TRBV18 to TRBJ1-3, with D perhaps TRBD1 (5 bases). Germline V gene sequence: CDR1 KGHSH, CDR2 LQKENI. The CDR3 spans 16 residues. Trimming stripped 0 bases from V and 4 bases from J, with 13 bases between.

The rearrangement joins TRBV5-1 to TRBJ2-5, with TRBD1 identical over 10 bases. Per germline, CDR1 SGHRS and CDR2 YFSETQ. V dropped 5 bases and J dropped 5; count of bases not matched to a gene: 9. This CDR3 comprises 15 residues. Here the CDR3 DNA reads TGCGCCAGCAGTTCCGGACAGGGGGGGATGGAGACCCAGTACTTC. This sequence encodes CASSSGQGGMETQYF.

This chain links TRBV5-4 with TRBJ2-7; D may be TRBD1 (5 bases). This CDR3 has 13 residues. Germline V gene sequence: CDR1 SGHNT, CDR2 YYREEE (reference sequence). Trimming shortened V by 2 bases and J by 8 bases, and 14 bases separated the two germline ends. The CDR3 DNA sequence: TGTGCCAGCAGCTTCTCCCTTGGGGCCCAGCAGTACTTC. It yields the protein CASSFSLGAQQYF.

This clone was picked up one time. This chain connects TRBV7-8 to TRBJ1-1; D is unclear. V dropped 5 bases and J dropped 6 bases, with 22 bases sitting between them. CDR3 length: 16 residues. Germline CDR1 and CDR2: SGHVS and FQNEAQ. The CDR3 DNA reads TGTGCCAGCAGCGGAACTTTAGCCCCATTAGGGTCTGAAGCTTTCTTT. It is translated as CASSGTLAPLGSEAFF.

This clone was detected a few times. The chain has TRBV5-8 and TRBJ2-3; TRBD2 might be the D (5 bases). In germline, CDR1 is SGHTS, CDR2 YDEGEE. Between the trimmed V and J ends, which lost 2 bases and 5 bases, there was a span of 12 bases. This CDR3 has 14 amino acids. The CDR3: CASSFGVAGDTQYF. As DNA, the CDR3 is TGTGCCAGCAGCTTCGGGGTAGCCGGAGATACGCAGTATTTT.

This chain joins TRBV28 and TRBJ1-5, with TRBD1 as a possible D gene (6 bases). Germline V gene sequence: CDR1 MDHEN, CDR2 SYDVKM. This CDR3 has 15 residues. V lost 3 bases, J lost 4 bases, and 13 bases lay in between. This chain's CDR3 is CASSLFAGENQPQHF. The CDR3 DNA sequence: TGTGCCAGCAGTTTGTTTGCAGGGGAAAATCAGCCCCAGCATTTT.

In DNA, the CDR3 is TGTGCCAGCAGCTTGATCGGGACGGCTAACTATGGCTACACCTTC. Protein sequence: CASSLIGTANYGYTF. The chain combines TRBV5-6 with TRBJ1-2; D may be TRBD1 (5 bases). Germline V gene sequence: CDR1 SGHDT, CDR2 YYEEEE. The CDR3 consists of 15 residues. V lost 1 base to trimming and J lost 0 bases, with 10 bases between them.

Points on this clone: A single base separates this from a much larger clone, so it may be a read error. Other DNA variants within this sample encode the same CDR3. This chain connects TRBV11-2 to TRBJ2-5, with TRBD1 as a possible D gene (6 bases). This CDR3 is 12 amino acids long. Per germline, CDR1 SGHAT and CDR2 FQNNGV. The V and J ends lost 5 bases and 5 bases respectively, with 9 bases between them. The CDR3 coding sequence is TGTGCCAGCAGCCCAAGGGGGGAGACCCAGTACTTC. Encoded protein: CASSPRGETQYF.

This clone was counted once. The genes are TRBV11-1 and TRBJ2-1, with D perhaps TRBD2 (6 bases). CDR1 is SGHAT, CDR2 FQDESV, per germline (reference sequence). This CDR3 comprises 13 residues. V lost 5 bases and J lost 10, with 15 bases in between. DNA for the CDR3: TGTGCCAGCAGCCTAGAGGCGGGGAACGAGCAGTTCTTC. Translation gives CASSLEAGNEQFF.

The rearrangement links TRBV2 to TRBJ2-5; tentatively, D is TRBD1 (5 bases). The CDR3 has 11 amino acids. In germline, CDR1 is SNHLY, CDR2 FYNNEI. The germline V and J ends were trimmed by 9 bases and 1 base, with 6 bases remaining between them. The CDR3 protein is CARQVQETQYF. The CDR3 coding sequence is TGTGCCAGACAGGTCCAAGAGACCCAGTACTTC.

There are a few counts of this clone. The gene calls are TRBV7-9 and TRBJ1-2, with a weak D call TRBD1 (5 bases). V shed 0 bases and J shed 3 bases, with 14 bases lying between them. Germline V lookup: CDR1 SEHNR, CDR2 FQNEAQ (reference sequence). CDR3 length: 16 amino acids. For the CDR3, the DNA is TGTGCCAGCAGCTTAGCTCGGGGTCAGGGTGACTATGGCTACACCTTC. It is translated as CASSLARGQGDYGYTF.

The table lists this clone with many counts. The chain employs TRBV4-3 and TRBJ2-5; D unresolved. CDR1 and CDR2 (germline): LGHNA, YSLEER. The length of the CDR3 is 18 residues. The V end was cut by 0 bases, the J end by 5 bases, with 22 bases between. CDR3 amino acids: CASSQDLAAGIGGETQYF. As DNA, the CDR3 is TGCGCCAGCAGCCAAGATCTGGCAGCTGGGATCGGTGGGGAGACCCAGTACTTC.

The chain carries TRBV4-3 and TRBJ1-5, with D unclear. CDR3 length equals 15 residues. Germline values: CDR1 LGHNA, CDR2 YSLEER. V gave up 0 bases and J gave up 6 bases, with 12 bases separating them. This CDR3 reads CASSQEVSGGQPQHF. The CDR3 coding sequence is TGCGCCAGCAGCCAAGAGGTCAGTGGCGGTCAGCCCCAGCATTTT.

This sequence joins TRBV5-8 and TRBJ1-3; maybe TRBD1 (5 bases). The CDR3 loop spans 13 amino acids. The V end lost 5 bases, the J end lost 4 bases, and 10 bases lay between the germline ends. CDR1 SGHTS and CDR2 YDEGEE come from the germline V gene. The CDR3 spells CASRQGAGNTIYF. CDR3 bases: TGTGCCAGCAGGCAGGGTGCCGGAAACACCATATATTTT.

This clone was counted only a few times. The V call is TRBV2, the J call TRBJ1-1, with TRBD1 identical over 7 bases. Germline V gene data show CDR1 as SNHLY and CDR2 as FYNNEI. There are 15 residues in the CDR3. V lost 6 bases, J lost 1 base, and 8 bases stayed unmatched. CDR3 in DNA: TGTGCCAGCAGGCCGAGACAGGGTGAGAACACTGAAGCTTTCTTT. It specifies CASRPRQGENTEAFF.

The gene calls are TRBV11-3 and TRBJ2-7; TRBD1 matches 9 bases. Looked up from germline, CDR1 is SGHNT and CDR2 is YENEEA. With 2 bases clipped from V and 7 bases from J, the junction kept 6 bases outside the gene matches. This CDR3 region has 14 residues. This CDR3 is CASSLYGTGNEQYF. The CDR3 bases are TGTGCCAGCAGCTTATACGGGACAGGGAATGAGCAGTACTTC.

The genes are TRBV5-1 and TRBJ1-4; the match to TRBD1 covers 8 bases. Germline V gene data show CDR1 as SGHRS and CDR2 as YFSETQ. V trimming: 3 bases; J trimming: 8 bases; junction bases outside the gene matches: 9. The CDR3 length is 15 residues. The CDR3 sequence is CASSSQDRAEEKLFF. CDR3 coding DNA: TGCGCCAGCAGCTCCCAGGACAGGGCTGAGGAAAAACTGTTTTTT.

The rearrangement uses TRBV28 and TRBJ2-7, with 11 nucleotides matching TRBD2. Germline values: CDR1 MDHEN, CDR2 SYDVKM. V trimming: 8 bases; J trimming: 7 bases; junction bases outside the gene matches: 10. The CDR3 loop spans 14 amino acids. CDR3 in DNA: TGTGCCAGCCACCCTAGCGGGGGGACCGGGGAGCAGTACTTC. It yields the protein CASHPSGGTGEQYF. Looking up the rest from reference TRBV28 and TRBJ2-7 gives the full variable domain: DVKVTQSSRYLVKRTGEKVFLECVQDMDHENMFWYRQDPGLGLRLIYFSYDVKMKEKGDIPEGYSVSREKKERFSLILESASTNQTSMYLCASHPSGGTGEQYFGPGTRLTVT.

The gene calls are TRBV15 and TRBJ2-5; D tentatively reads TRBD1 or TRBD2 (5 bases each). V lost 1 base to trimming and J lost 2 bases, with 14 bases between them. Germline lookup yields CDR1 LNHNV and CDR2 YYDKDF (reference sequence). The CDR3 is 16 residues long. In nucleotides, the CDR3 is TGTGCCACCAGCAGAGTTTCTGGGGGACGACAAGAGACCCAGTACTTC. Encoded protein: CATSRVSGGRQETQYF.

This clone was found many times. The V gene is TRBV7-8, the J gene TRBJ2-5; D is possibly TRBD1 (7 bases). V lost 5 bases and J lost 8, with 9 bases in between. From germline, CDR1 is SGHVS and CDR2 FQNEAQ. The CDR3 has 11 amino acids. The CDR3 loop is CASSQGGTQYF. CDR3 DNA: TGTGCCAGCAGCCAGGGGGGAACCCAGTACTTC. Based on the CDR3 plus reference TRBV7-8 and TRBJ2-5, the full variable domain is GAGVSQSPRYKVAKRGQDVALRCDPISGHVSLFWYQQALGQGPEFLTYFQNEAQLDKSGLPSDRFFAERPEGSVSTLKIQRTQQEDSAVYLCASSQGGTQYFGPGTRLLVL.